A selection of T cell receptor beta chains follows, all from one sample in a study of blood T cell repertoires in COVID-19. Generated by immunoSEQ multiplex PCR, the TCRdb table keeps only in-frame clones and is missing some. The sample holds 110,000 to 150,000 clones; 88% are singletons and the top ten take about 1.8%. Sequencing was carried out using peripheral blood. Receptor source: a woman in her forties or fifties with acute or convalescent COVID-19. Both conserved end residues are part of each CDR3.

V gene	J gene	CDR3 protein
TRBV9	TRBJ2-5	CASSVELEETQYF
TRBV27	TRBJ2-7	CASRPDREPSSYEQYF
TRBV13	TRBJ2-7	CASSPGLDRNEQYF
TRBV18	TRBJ1-4	CASSTGQGTTNEKLFF
TRBV20-1	TRBJ1-1	CSASPGDLRLVGAFF
TRBV14	TRBJ2-3	CASSQVSDTQYF
TRBV7-3	TRBJ2-4	CASSLRGSGSAKNIQYF
TRBV28	TRBJ1-2	CASSLSREGVGYTF
TRBV4-2	TRBJ2-6	CASSQAGQGVSGANVLTF
TRBV5-1	TRBJ1-3	CASSWSGLPGNTIYF
TRBV27	TRBJ2-1	CASSTSWPVAVRLVF
TRBV5-1	TRBJ1-2	CASSFEGQYYGYTF
TRBV19	TRBJ2-7	CARPRLGSRWESSYEQYF
TRBV4-2	TRBJ2-2	CASSQDASGGAGYGELFF
TRBV4-1	TRBJ1-6	CASSQDGAGGSPLHF
TRBV20-1	TRBJ2-1	CSASRAGGVNEQFF
TRBV29-1	TRBJ2-5	CSVRPQGRETQYF
TRBV7-9	TRBJ1-2	CASSLSQDSYGYTF
TRBV5-6	TRBJ1-1	CASSSTTGQGVEDTEAFF
TRBV11-2	TRBJ1-2	CASSNLLRGYTF
TRBV27	TRBJ1-6	CASSLVRVPYNSPLHF
TRBV7-8	TRBJ1-3	CASSPLGQGNTIYF
TRBV4-2	TRBJ1-5	CASSQEHSAAQPQHF
TRBV3-1/TRBV3-2	TRBJ2-7	CASSQEGASYEQYF
TRBV2	TRBJ1-1	CASSDYGNTEAFF
TRBV9	TRBJ1-2	CASSVDPGANYGYTF
TRBV9	TRBJ1-2	CASKGAQGFYGYTF
TRBV6-6	TRBJ1-5	CASRPGQGFNQPQHF
TRBV30	TRBJ1-5	CAWSGGQHQPQHF
TRBV2	TRBJ2-4	CASSLDSQAKNIQYF
TRBV10-3	TRBJ2-3	CAIRALAGGQGTDTQYF
TRBV9	TRBJ2-3	CASSVAITSRDTQYF
TRBV7-2	TRBJ1-1	CASRLTGAAEAFF
TRBV6-1	TRBJ1-2	CASSESQGSVLDGYTF
TRBV11-1	TRBJ2-2	CASSSNTGELFF
TRBV5-1	TRBJ2-7	CASSRGGDYEQYF